The 28 T cell receptor beta chains reported below all come from one sample, sequenced in a study of blood T cells in healthy people across ages. Primed by a sample-barcoded 5' primer and a J-beta primer mix, a second PCR proceeded for 7 to 11 cycles. TCRdb passed the 5' RACE reads through MiXCR, listing each CDR3 protein once. Of 450,000 to 700,000 distinct CDR3 sequences listed, 25% to 30% are singletons. Sample: blood. These receptors were collected from a woman in her 70s in good health.

The V gene is TRBV7-9, the J gene TRBJ1-2, with unresolved D. V shed 8 bases and J shed 0 bases, with 13 bases lying between them. This CDR3 spans 14 amino acids. Germline-derived CDR1 and CDR2 are SEHNR and FQNEAQ (reference sequence). CDR3: CASRRRESNYGYTF. Here the CDR3 DNA reads TGTGCCAGCCGTAGGCGTGAATCTAACTATGGCTACACCTTC.

This chain links TRBV30 with TRBJ1-2; the D is unclear. V gave up 0 bases and J gave up 2 bases, with 7 bases separating them. The CDR3 has 13 amino acids. The germline V gene encodes CDR1 GTSNPN and CDR2 SVGIG (reference sequence). As DNA, the CDR3 is TGTGCCTGGAGTGTACAGATGAACTATGGCTACACCTTC. It translates to CAWSVQMNYGYTF.

V gene TRBV7-9 combines with J gene TRBJ2-1; TRBD2 might be the D (5 bases). The CDR3 runs to 15 residues. Germline V gene lookup returns CDR1 SEHNR and CDR2 FQNEAQ (reference sequence). The V end lost 9 bases, the J end lost 5 bases, and 20 bases lay between the germline ends. In DNA form, the CDR3 reads TGTGCCAGTAGGGCCCTTGAGGGCCCACACAATGAGCAGTTCTTC. Encoded protein: CASRALEGPHNEQFF.

In this sample, this clonotype turned up a few times. The genes are TRBV7-9 and TRBJ2-6; unclear D gene. Trimming stripped 5 bases from V and 4 bases from J, with 6 bases between. Germline V gives CDR1 SEHNR, CDR2 FQNEAQ (reference sequence). The CDR3 consists of 13 residues. The CDR3 here is CASSIPGANVLTF. CDR3 nucleotide sequence: TGTGCCAGCAGCATTCCGGGGGCCAACGTCCTGACTTTC.

The chain employs TRBV20-1 and TRBJ1-2; 9 bases map to TRBD1. Trimming took 0 bases from V and 3 from J; bases not matched to a gene: 8. Germline-derived CDR1 and CDR2 are DFQATT and SNEGSKA (reference sequence). The CDR3 sequence is 16 residues long. The DNA for the CDR3 is TGCAGTGCTAGAGATAAAGGACAGGGGAATCACTATGGCTACACCTTC. Encoded protein: CSARDKGQGNHYGYTF.

This clonotype was observed at least ten times. V usage is TRBV7-2 and J usage is TRBJ2-7, with D uncertain. V dropped 6 bases and J dropped 0 bases, with 6 bases sitting between them. The CDR3 covers 12 residues. CDR1 is SGHTA and CDR2 is FQGNSA in the germline V gene. CDR3 amino acids: CASSRSSYEQYF. CDR3 coding DNA: TGTGCCAGCAGTCGGAGCTCCTACGAGCAGTACTTC.

In this sample, this clonotype turned up a few times. The chain employs TRBV20-1 and TRBJ1-1; D gene unclear. The CDR3 runs to 13 residues. Trimming pared 5 bases from V and 1 base from J, leaving 11 bases between. The germline CDR1 and CDR2 sequences are DFQATT and SNEGSKA (reference sequence). The CDR3 reads CSAWGDPNTEAFF. The CDR3 DNA sequence: TGCAGTGCTTGGGGTGACCCGAACACTGAAGCTTTCTTT.

This clonotype was found a few times. V usage is TRBV28 and J usage is TRBJ2-7; the D call may be TRBD1 or TRBD2 (5 bases each). V lost 6 bases to trimming and J lost 6 bases, with 12 bases between them. CDR1 and CDR2 from the germline V gene are MDHEN and SYDVKM. There are 12 residues in the CDR3. The CDR3 reads CASRPGRGEQYF. DNA of the CDR3: TGTGCCAGCAGGCCAGGGAGAGGCGAGCAGTACTTC.

The chain is built from TRBV7-8 and TRBJ2-1; TRBD1 is a possible D gene (6 bases). Trimming removed 3 bases from V and 5 bases from J, with 14 bases in between. The CDR3 runs 15 residues. Germline CDR1 reads SGHVS; CDR2 reads FQNEAQ. CDR3 loop: CASSFREGVDNEQFF. In DNA, the CDR3 is TGTGCCAGCAGCTTTCGAGAGGGGGTCGACAATGAGCAGTTCTTC. The complete variable domain, with remaining parts taken from reference TRBV7-8 and TRBJ2-1, reads GAGVSQSPRYKVAKRGQDVALRCDPISGHVSLFWYQQALGQGPEFLTYFQNEAQLDKSGLPSDRFFAERPEGSVSTLKIQRTQQEDSAVYLCASSFREGVDNEQFFGPGTRLTVL.

This clonotype occurred a few times. This chain links TRBV6-2 or TRBV6-3 with TRBJ1-2; 8 bases fit TRBD1. The CDR3 contains 14 residues. Germline V CDR1 and CDR2: MNHEY, SVGEGT. Unmatched junction bases numbered 8, after V lost 5 bases and J lost 6 bases. CDR3 loop: CASSKQGGLDGYTF. For the CDR3, the DNA is TGTGCCAGCAGTAAACAGGGGGGGCTGGATGGCTACACCTTC.

Written as DNA, the CDR3 is TGTGCCAGCAGTCCGGACAGGGGTTTATCTTATTCGTCCTACAATGAGCAGTTCTTC. It yields the protein CASSPDRGLSYSSYNEQFF. The chain is built from TRBV12-3 or TRBV12-4 and TRBJ2-1, with TRBD1 matching over 9 bases. V trimming: 5 bases; J trimming: 1 base; junction bases outside the gene matches: 15. The CDR3 totals 19 residues.

The rearrangement uses TRBV7-9 and TRBJ2-7; weak D call: TRBD1 (6 bases). Trimming cost V 6 bases and J 5 bases, with 17 bases left between them. There are 14 residues in the CDR3. CDR1 is SEHNR and CDR2 is FQNEAQ in the germline V gene (reference sequence). The CDR3 DNA follows: TGTGCCAGCAGTTCGCCAGACAGGCTCCACGAGCAGTACTTC. This translates into CASSSPDRLHEQYF.

This chain joins TRBV20-1 and TRBJ1-4; D may be TRBD1 (6 bases). Germline CDR1 is DFQATT and CDR2 is SNEGSKA (reference sequence). The CDR3 is 15 residues long. V shed 5 bases and J shed 7 bases, with 20 bases lying between them. CDR3 nucleotides: TGCAGTGCTCCCTTAAATACAGGGCGGGGTGAAAAACTGTTTTTT. It codes for CSAPLNTGRGEKLFF.

CDR3 bases: TGTGCCAGCAGTCCCTGGACTCTCCGCTTCTACAATGAGCAGTTCTTC. It translates to CASSPWTLRFYNEQFF. The rearrangement uses TRBV6-1 and TRBJ2-1; D is possibly TRBD2 (5 bases). The CDR3 sequence is 16 residues long. The germline V gene has CDR1 MNHNS and CDR2 SASEGT. Trimming removed 5 bases from V and 3 bases from J, with 17 bases in between.

This sequence joins TRBV7-2 and TRBJ2-2; no reliable D call. The germline V and J ends were trimmed by 5 bases and 0 bases, with 7 bases remaining between them. Germline V gives CDR1 SGHTA, CDR2 FQGNSA. CDR3 length equals 14 residues. DNA of the CDR3: TGTGCCAGCAGCCCGTCAGCGAACACCGGGGAGCTGTTTTTT. This encodes CASSPSANTGELFF.

This clonotype has more than one count but fewer than ten. The CDR3: CASSSETAEAFF. The CDR3 coding sequence is TGTGCCAGCAGCTCCGAGACAGCTGAAGCTTTCTTT. J is TRBJ1-1 and V is TRBV11-3, with D possibly being TRBD1 (5 bases). Germline CDR1 and CDR2: SGHNT and YENEEA. Trimming shortened V by 4 bases and J by 6 bases, and 9 bases separated the two germline ends. The CDR3 has 12 amino acids.

The rearrangement links TRBV28 to TRBJ2-1; 9 bases agree with TRBD1. This CDR3 is built from 15 residues. J lost 7 bases, V lost 6 bases, and 10 bases had no gene match. Germline V CDR1 and CDR2: MDHEN, SYDVKM. As DNA, the CDR3 is TGTGCCAGCAGCGACCCCGGGACAGGGACTAATGAGCAGTTCTTC. This gives the protein CASSDPGTGTNEQFF.

This clonotype was seen a few times. The chain combines TRBV11-3 with TRBJ2-1, with 14 positions matching TRBD2. The CDR3 sequence is 17 residues long. Germline V gene data show CDR1 as SGHNT and CDR2 as YENEEA. V lost 0 bases, J lost 9 bases, and 7 bases stayed unmatched. CDR3 protein: CASSLDLGLAGVREQFF. The DNA of the CDR3 is TGTGCCAGCAGCTTAGATTTGGGACTAGCGGGGGTACGTGAGCAGTTCTTC.

This clonotype was counted only a few times. One end of the junction is discordant with germline, which a read error may explain. This chain uses TRBV6-5 with TRBJ1-1; maybe TRBD1 (5 bases). The CDR3 contains 11 residues. Germline lookup yields CDR1 MNHEY and CDR2 SVGAGI. The CDR3 region is CASSRRDRAIF. CDR3 DNA: TGTGCCAGCAGCCGCCGGGACCGAGCAATCTTT.

The rearrangement links TRBV12-3 or TRBV12-4 to TRBJ2-1; D is possibly TRBD1 (6 bases). The closer fit of TRBJ2-7 to the DNA end suggests the J call may be wrong. The CDR3 covers 13 residues. In DNA, the CDR3 is TGTGCCGTCCCCGGGACACAGGACCACGAGCAGTACTTC. This gives the protein CAVPGTQDHEQYF.

Here the CDR3 DNA reads TGTGCCAGCAGCCACGGGACAGCAGAATACGAGCAGTACTTC. Protein: CASSHGTAEYEQYF. V gene TRBV4-2 combines with J gene TRBJ2-5; 7 nucleotides agree with TRBD1. The end of the DNA is better explained by TRBJ2-7, so the J call may be wrong. Germline V lookup: CDR1 LGHNA, CDR2 YNFKEQ. CDR3 size: 14 residues.

This clonotype was seen just once. V gene TRBV20-1 combines with J gene TRBJ2-2; tentatively, D is TRBD2 (5 bases). Germline V gene lookup returns CDR1 DFQATT and CDR2 SNEGSKA (reference sequence). This CDR3 spans 9 amino acids. The CDR3 sequence is CSGGGELFF. DNA for the CDR3: TGCAGCGGAGGCGGGGAGCTGTTTTTT.

This clonotype appeared once. This rearrangement joins TRBV7-2 to TRBJ2-1, with 10 positions matching TRBD2. V lost 2 bases and J lost 8; bases outside the gene matches: 3. The CDR3 consists of 14 residues. Germline V gives CDR1 SGHTA, CDR2 FQGNSA. The CDR3, as DNA: TGTGCCAGCAGCTTATGGCTAGCGGGGGATGAGCAGTTCTTC. Translating gives CASSLWLAGDEQFF.

The chain has TRBV7-9 and TRBJ2-7; 8 bases are a match to TRBD2. The V and J ends lost 8 bases and 6 bases, in that order; junction bases with no gene match: 9. The germline CDR1 and CDR2 sequences are SEHNR and FQNEAQ (reference sequence). This CDR3 is built from 13 residues. CDR3 region: CASFGGAGSEQYF. The CDR3, as DNA: TGTGCCAGCTTCGGGGGGGCAGGGAGCGAGCAGTACTTC.

V and J are TRBV29-1 and TRBJ2-7, with a weak D call TRBD1 (5 bases). The CDR3 contains 11 residues. Germline V gives CDR1 SQVTM, CDR2 ANQGSEA. V was pared by 7 bases and J by 3 bases, with 10 bases between. The CDR3 is CSATEGYEQYF. In DNA form, the CDR3 reads TGCAGCGCGACAGAAGGCTACGAGCAGTACTTC.

In this sample, this clonotype turned up many times. The chain couples TRBV7-2 to TRBJ2-6; maybe TRBD1 (5 bases). This CDR3 has 15 residues. V gave up 5 bases and J gave up 0 bases, with 8 bases separating them. Germline CDR1 reads SGHTA; CDR2 reads FQGNSA. CDR3: CASSPGSSGANVLTF. The CDR3 DNA sequence: TGTGCCAGCAGCCCAGGGTCCTCTGGGGCCAACGTCCTGACTTTC.

This clonotype was seen just once. This rearrangement joins TRBV5-1 to TRBJ2-5, with 7 positions matching TRBD2. The DNA end is a closer match to TRBJ2-1, so the J assignment may be wrong. The CDR3 has 14 amino acids. Germline CDR1 SGHRS, CDR2 YFSETQ. The CDR3 region is CASSRWGGEGEQFF. CDR3 coding DNA: TGCGCCAGCAGCAGATGGGGCGGGGAGGGTGAGCAGTTCTTC.

V is TRBV7-3 and J is TRBJ1-1, with 11 bases identical to TRBD1. Trimming took 2 bases from V and 10 from J; bases not matched to a gene: 9. Looked up from germline, CDR1 is SGHTA and CDR2 is FQGTGA. CDR3 length: 15 amino acids. The CDR3 sequence is CASSLGTGGDWRAFF. CDR3 in DNA: TGTGCCAGCAGCTTAGGGACAGGGGGTGATTGGAGAGCTTTCTTT.